Following are 13 T cell receptor beta chains from one sample sequenced in a study of T cell repertoires in cytomegalovirus infection. A single record per CDR3 protein comes from TCRdb applying MiXCR to the reads. The sample yields 250,000 to 400,000 distinct CDR3 sequences, 25% seen once. These receptors lack a known antigen. The sequencing here drew on cultured PBMCs, taken from culture after CMV antigen stimulation. The receptor source for this set is a human donor in good health (CMV status not recorded). Some clones in this sample may be carry-over from other donors' samples.

This clonotype was detected many times. V gene TRBV7-9 combines with J gene TRBJ2-2, with 7 bases fitting TRBD2. The CDR3 has 16 residues. Trimming at V came to 5 bases and at J to 4 bases, leaving 10 bases not matched to a gene. Per germline, CDR1 SEHNR and CDR2 FQNEAQ (reference sequence). This CDR3 is CASSLPRGLSTGELFF. DNA of the CDR3: TGTGCCAGCAGCCTGCCTCGGGGACTAAGCACCGGGGAGCTGTTTTTT.

V and J are TRBV7-9 and TRBJ1-5; tentative D call: TRBD1 (6 bases). CDR1 and CDR2 from the germline V gene are SEHNR and FQNEAQ (reference sequence). The CDR3 extends over 16 amino acids. V gave up 4 bases and J gave up 1 base, with 14 bases separating them. The CDR3 DNA reads as TGTGCCAGCAGCTGGGGGCCAAAAGGGAGCAATCAGCCCCAGCATTTT. This sequence encodes CASSWGPKGSNQPQHF. The entire variable domain, with the rest obtained from reference TRBV7-9 and TRBJ1-5, is as follows: DTGVSQNPRHKITKRGQNVTFRCDPISEHNRLYWYRQTLGQGPEFLTYFQNEAQLEKSRLLSDRFSAERPKGSFSTLEIQRTEQGDSAMYLCASSWGPKGSNQPQHFGDGTRLSIL.

In this sample, this clonotype turned up many times. This sequence joins TRBV7-2 and TRBJ2-7; D call uncertain. The germline V and J ends were trimmed by 2 bases and 0 bases, with 11 bases remaining between them. Germline CDR1 and CDR2: SGHTA and FQGNSA. The CDR3 runs to 15 residues. The CDR3 here is CASSLFASSSYEQYF. CDR3 coding DNA: TGTGCCAGCAGCTTATTCGCCTCCAGCTCCTACGAGCAGTACTTC.

V is TRBV19 and J is TRBJ2-5; the D is unclear. The CDR3 consists of 13 residues. CDR1 is LNHDA, CDR2 SQIVND, per germline (reference sequence). Trimming cost V 1 base and J 4 bases, with 7 bases left between them. The DNA of the CDR3 is TGTGCCAGTAGTATAGTAATGGCAGAGACCCAGTACTTC. Residues: CASSIVMAETQYF.

CDR3 amino acids: CASTLLNGRFNGNQPQHF. CDR3 sequence (DNA): TGTGCCAGCACCCTCCTTAACGGACGGTTTAACGGCAATCAGCCCCAGCATTTT. V and J are TRBV28 and TRBJ1-5; D is ambiguous. Germline V gives CDR1 MDHEN, CDR2 SYDVKM. V lost 7 bases to trimming and J lost 2 bases, with 24 bases between them. The CDR3 covers 18 residues.

The chain employs TRBV11-2 and TRBJ2-5, with 7 positions matching TRBD1. This CDR3 comprises 15 residues. Germline CDR1 reads SGHAT; CDR2 reads FQNNGV. Germline trimming cut 3 bases from V and 5 bases from J; bases unmatched to any gene: 9. The CDR3 DNA sequence: TGTGCCAGCAGCTTGGTCGAGGGGGCGCGGGAGACCCAGTACTTC. Protein: CASSLVEGARETQYF.

In its sample, this clonotype was seen many times. The chain combines TRBV7-2 with TRBJ1-2; TRBD1 is a possible D gene (5 bases). Germline V CDR1 and CDR2: SGHTA, FQGNSA. Trimming pared 1 base from V and 7 bases from J, leaving 13 bases between. CDR3 size: 14 residues. This CDR3 reads CASSLVRQGIGYTF. Written as DNA, the CDR3 is TGTGCCAGCAGCTTAGTTCGGCAGGGTATTGGCTACACCTTC.

This clonotype was seen more than once but under ten times. The chain has TRBV20-1 and TRBJ2-7; the match to TRBD2 covers 7 bases. Germline CDR1 reads DFQATT; CDR2 reads SNEGSKA (reference sequence). This CDR3 comprises 16 residues. V lost 2 bases, J lost 0 bases, and 10 bases stayed unmatched. CDR3 DNA: TGCAGTGCTAGATGTCCGACTAGCTGGAGCTCCTACGAGCAGTACGTC. It is translated as CSARCPTSWSSYEQYV.

Only a few counts were recorded for this clonotype. The V and J genes are TRBV5-8 and TRBJ2-3; 7 nucleotides line up with TRBD2. This CDR3 is 16 amino acids long. Germline CDR1 SGHTS, CDR2 YDEGEE. V lost 4 bases, J lost 4 bases, and 12 bases stayed unmatched. Written as DNA, the CDR3 is TGTGCCAGCAGCGCATTCGCTAGCGGAGGGGCAGATACGCAGTATTTT. Translation gives CASSAFASGGADTQYF.

The table lists this clonotype with many counts. The gene calls are TRBV7-2 and TRBJ2-3; 8 nucleotides align to TRBD1. Germline V gene data show CDR1 as SGHTA and CDR2 as FQGNSA. The CDR3 spans 14 residues. Trimming at V came to 5 bases and at J to 4 bases, leaving 5 bases not matched to a gene. This CDR3 reads CASSPDRGSDTQYF. CDR3 DNA: TGTGCCAGCAGCCCAGACAGGGGATCAGATACGCAGTATTTT.

This clonotype came up many times. V gene TRBV4-3 combines with J gene TRBJ2-5; 12 bases match TRBD2. The germline V gene has CDR1 LGHNA and CDR2 YSLEER. Trimming cost V 0 bases and J 4 bases; bases outside gene matches: 9. There are 18 residues in the CDR3. The CDR3 loop is CASSQDSIRTSGVETQYF. The CDR3 DNA reads TGCGCCAGCAGCCAAGACTCAATAAGGACTAGCGGGGTAGAGACCCAGTACTTC.

This clonotype occurred a few times. The V call is TRBV7-9, the J call TRBJ1-5; D ambiguous. The ends were cut back, 5 bases at V and 5 bases at J, with 16 bases in the middle. Germline V CDR1 and CDR2: SEHNR, FQNEAQ (reference sequence). This CDR3 spans 15 amino acids. The CDR3 protein is CASSPLVSGDQPQHF. The CDR3, as DNA: TGTGCCAGCAGCCCGCTAGTGTCTGGAGATCAGCCCCAGCATTTT.

This clonotype came up a few times. The chain combines TRBV12-3 or TRBV12-4 with TRBJ1-1; tentatively, D is TRBD1 (5 bases). The CDR3 is 13 amino acids. The V end lost 3 bases, the J end lost 5 bases, and 10 bases lay between the germline ends. In nucleotides, the CDR3 is TGTGCCAGCAGTTTGGGCAGGGATACTGAAGCTTTCTTT. Amino acids: CASSLGRDTEAFF.